The source of this T cell receptor (beta chain) is a study of T-cell reconstitution after alpha-beta-depleted transplantation in children. Researchers prepared the TCRbeta library using unique molecular identifiers, the study reports. Each CDR3 protein gets one entry after TCRdb re-called the PCR reads with MiXCR. The table lists 780,000 or so distinct CDR3 sequences, roughly 15% of them singletons. The CDR3 has 13 residues. Germline V gene lookup returns CDR1 SQVTM and CDR2 ANQGSEA. The V gene end was trimmed by 7 bases and the J gene end by 0 bases; junction bases not matched to a gene: 6. The receptor was isolated from a male patient aged 10 to 17 who had a stem cell transplant for acute lymphoblastic leukemia, so the T cells may come from the graft donor. The source material was PBMCs, mostly from graft donor cells, sampled 360 days after TCRalphabeta/CD19-depleted stem cell transplant. This chain joins TRBV29-1 and TRBJ2-7; 7 bases align to TRBD1. In DNA form, the CDR3 reads TGCAGCGCTACCGGGACAGACTCCTACGAGCAGTACTTC. Residues: CSATGTDSYEQYF.